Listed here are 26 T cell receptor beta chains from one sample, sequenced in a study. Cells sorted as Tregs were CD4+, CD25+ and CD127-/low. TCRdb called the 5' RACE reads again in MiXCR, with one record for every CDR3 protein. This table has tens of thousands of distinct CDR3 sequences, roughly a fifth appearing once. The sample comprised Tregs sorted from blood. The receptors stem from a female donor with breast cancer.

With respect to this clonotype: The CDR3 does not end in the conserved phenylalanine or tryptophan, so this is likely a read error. The CDR3 region has the DNA TGCGCCAGCAGCCAAGATAGGGCAGCTAATGAGCAGTTCGTC. The encoded protein is CASSQDRAANEQFV. The gene calls are TRBV4-3 and TRBJ2-1; D is unresolved. The germline V and J ends were trimmed by 0 bases and 7 bases, with 10 bases remaining between them. This CDR3 spans 14 amino acids. In germline, CDR1 is LGHNA, CDR2 YSLEER.

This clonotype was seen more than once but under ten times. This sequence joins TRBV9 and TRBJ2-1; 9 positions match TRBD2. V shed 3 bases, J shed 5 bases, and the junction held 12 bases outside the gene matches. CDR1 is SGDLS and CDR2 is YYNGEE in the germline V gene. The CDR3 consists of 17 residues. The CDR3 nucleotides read TGTGCCAGCAGCGGTCCCTTTAGCGGGAGTGGAAACAATGAGCAGTTCTTC. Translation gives CASSGPFSGSGNNEQFF.

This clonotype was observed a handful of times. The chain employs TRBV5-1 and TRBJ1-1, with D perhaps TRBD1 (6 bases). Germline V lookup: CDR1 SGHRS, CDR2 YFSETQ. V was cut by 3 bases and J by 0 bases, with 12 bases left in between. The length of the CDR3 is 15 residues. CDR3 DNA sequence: TGCGCCAGCAGCTCTGGCACAGGGATGAACACTGAAGCTTTCTTT. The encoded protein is CASSSGTGMNTEAFF.

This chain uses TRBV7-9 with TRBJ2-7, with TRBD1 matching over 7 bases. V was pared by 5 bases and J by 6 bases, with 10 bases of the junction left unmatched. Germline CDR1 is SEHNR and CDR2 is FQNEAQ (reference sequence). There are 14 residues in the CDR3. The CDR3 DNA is TGTGCCAGCAGCCTCTGGGACAGCTTTACCGAGCAGTACTTC. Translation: CASSLWDSFTEQYF. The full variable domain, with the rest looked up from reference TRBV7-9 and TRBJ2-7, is DTGVSQNPRHKITKRGQNVTFRCDPISEHNRLYWYRQTLGQGPEFLTYFQNEAQLEKSRLLSDRFSAERPKGSFSTLEIQRTEQGDSAMYLCASSLWDSFTEQYFGPGTRLTVT.

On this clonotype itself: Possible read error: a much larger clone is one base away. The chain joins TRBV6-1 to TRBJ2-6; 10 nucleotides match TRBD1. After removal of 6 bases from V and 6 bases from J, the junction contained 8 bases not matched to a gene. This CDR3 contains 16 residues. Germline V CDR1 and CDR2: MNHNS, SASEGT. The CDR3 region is CASRTGGRVLANVLTF. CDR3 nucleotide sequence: TGTGCCAGCAGGACAGGGGGCCGGGTATTGGCCAACGTCCTGACTTTC.

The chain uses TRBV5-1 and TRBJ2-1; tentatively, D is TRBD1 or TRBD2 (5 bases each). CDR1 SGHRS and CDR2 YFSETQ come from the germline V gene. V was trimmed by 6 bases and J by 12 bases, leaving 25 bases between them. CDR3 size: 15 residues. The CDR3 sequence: CASTPTRRTSYVQFF. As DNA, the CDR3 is TGCGCCAGCACACCCACTAGGAGGACAAGCTATGTGCAGTTCTTC. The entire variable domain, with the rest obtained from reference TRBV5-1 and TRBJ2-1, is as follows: KAGVTQTPRYLIKTRGQQVTLSCSPISGHRSVSWYQQTPGQGLQFLFEYFSETQRNKGNFPGRFSGRQFSNSRSEMNVSTLELGDSALYLCASTPTRRTSYVQFFGPGTRLTVL.

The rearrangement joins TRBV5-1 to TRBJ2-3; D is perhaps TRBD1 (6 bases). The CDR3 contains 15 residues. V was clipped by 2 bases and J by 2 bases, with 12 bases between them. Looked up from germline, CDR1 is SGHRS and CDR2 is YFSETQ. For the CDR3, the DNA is TGCGCCAGCAGCTTACAGGGAGCGGTCACAGATACGCAGTATTTT. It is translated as CASSLQGAVTDTQYF.

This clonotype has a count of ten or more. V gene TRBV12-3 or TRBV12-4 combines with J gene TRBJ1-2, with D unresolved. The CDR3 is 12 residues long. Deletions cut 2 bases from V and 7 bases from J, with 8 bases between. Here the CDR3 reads CASSLQARGYTF. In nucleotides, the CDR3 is TGTGCCAGCAGTTTACAGGCCCGTGGCTACACCTTC.

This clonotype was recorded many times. The CDR3 sequence is CASSLDSYNEQFF. CDR3 DNA sequence: TGCGCCAGCAGCTTGGACAGCTACAATGAGCAGTTCTTC. The chain recombines TRBV5-1 with TRBJ2-1; D uncertain. The CDR3 runs to 13 residues. The germline CDR1 and CDR2 sequences are SGHRS and YFSETQ. V shed 0 bases and J shed 3 bases, with 4 bases lying between them.

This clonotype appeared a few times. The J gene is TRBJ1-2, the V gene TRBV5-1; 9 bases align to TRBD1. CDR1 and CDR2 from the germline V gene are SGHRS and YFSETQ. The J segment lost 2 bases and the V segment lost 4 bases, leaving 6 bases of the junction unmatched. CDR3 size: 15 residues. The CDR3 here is CASSIWDRANYGYTF. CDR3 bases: TGCGCCAGCAGCATCTGGGACAGGGCGAACTATGGCTACACCTTC.

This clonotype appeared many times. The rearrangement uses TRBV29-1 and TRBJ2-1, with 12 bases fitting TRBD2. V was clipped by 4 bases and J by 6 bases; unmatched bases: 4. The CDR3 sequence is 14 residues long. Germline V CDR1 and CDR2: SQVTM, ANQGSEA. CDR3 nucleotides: TGCAGCGTTGTAGGACTAGCGGGGCCCAATGAGCAGTTCTTC. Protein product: CSVVGLAGPNEQFF.

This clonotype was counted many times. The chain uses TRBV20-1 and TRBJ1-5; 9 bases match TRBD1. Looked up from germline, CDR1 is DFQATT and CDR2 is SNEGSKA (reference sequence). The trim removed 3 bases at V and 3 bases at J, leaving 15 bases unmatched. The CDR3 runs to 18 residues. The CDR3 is CSASSAYRGLLINQPQHF. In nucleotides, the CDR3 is TGCAGTGCTAGCTCAGCCTACAGGGGGCTGTTAATCAATCAGCCCCAGCATTTT.

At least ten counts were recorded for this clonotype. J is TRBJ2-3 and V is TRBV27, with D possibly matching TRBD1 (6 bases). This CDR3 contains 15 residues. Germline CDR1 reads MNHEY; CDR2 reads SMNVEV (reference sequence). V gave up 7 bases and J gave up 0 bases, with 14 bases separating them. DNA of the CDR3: TGTGCCAGCACCCCTCAGGGGCTAAGCACAGATACGCAGTATTTT. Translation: CASTPQGLSTDTQYF.

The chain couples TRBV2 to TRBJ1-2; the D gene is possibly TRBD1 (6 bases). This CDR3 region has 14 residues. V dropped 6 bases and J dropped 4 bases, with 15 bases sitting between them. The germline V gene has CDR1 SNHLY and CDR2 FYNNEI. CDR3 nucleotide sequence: TGTGCCAGCAGGAGGGCAGGGGAGGGCTATGGCTACACCTTC. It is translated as CASRRAGEGYGYTF. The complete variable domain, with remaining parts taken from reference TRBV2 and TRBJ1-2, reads EPEVTQTPSHQVTQMGQEVILRCVPISNHLYFYWYRQILGQKVEFLVSFYNNEISEKSEIFDDQFSVERPDGSNFTLKIRSTKLEDSAMYFCASRRAGEGYGYTFGSGTRLTVV.

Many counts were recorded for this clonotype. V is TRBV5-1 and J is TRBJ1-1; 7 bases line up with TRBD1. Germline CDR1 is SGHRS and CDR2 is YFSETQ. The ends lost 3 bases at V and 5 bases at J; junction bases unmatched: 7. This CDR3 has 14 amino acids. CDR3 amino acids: CASSSWAGGTEAFF. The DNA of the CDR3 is TGCGCCAGCAGCTCGTGGGCAGGGGGGACTGAAGCTTTCTTT.

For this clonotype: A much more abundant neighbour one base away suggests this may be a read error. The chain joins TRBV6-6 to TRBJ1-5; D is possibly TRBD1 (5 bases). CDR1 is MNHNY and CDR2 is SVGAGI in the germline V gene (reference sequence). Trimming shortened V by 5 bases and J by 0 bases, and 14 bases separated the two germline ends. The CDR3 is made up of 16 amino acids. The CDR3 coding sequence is TGTGCCAGCAGTGTTATTCGGGGGGATAGCAATCAGCCCCAGCATTTT. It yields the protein CASSVIRGDSNQPQHF.

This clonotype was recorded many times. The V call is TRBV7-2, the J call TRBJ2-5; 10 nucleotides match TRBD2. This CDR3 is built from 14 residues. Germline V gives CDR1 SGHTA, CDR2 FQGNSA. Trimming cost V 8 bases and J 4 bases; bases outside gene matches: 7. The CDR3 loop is CASGASGRGETQYF. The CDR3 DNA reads TGTGCCAGCGGGGCTAGCGGGAGAGGAGAGACCCAGTACTTC.

In nucleotides, the CDR3 is TGCGCCAGCAGCCAATGGGGGAGGGACACCGGGGAGCTGTTTTTT. It encodes CASSQWGRDTGELFF. This chain uses TRBV4-1 with TRBJ2-2; 7 bases line up with TRBD2. Germline values: CDR1 MGHRA, CDR2 YSYEKL. The CDR3 extends over 15 amino acids. J was trimmed by 3 bases and V by 2 bases; bases with no gene match: 3.

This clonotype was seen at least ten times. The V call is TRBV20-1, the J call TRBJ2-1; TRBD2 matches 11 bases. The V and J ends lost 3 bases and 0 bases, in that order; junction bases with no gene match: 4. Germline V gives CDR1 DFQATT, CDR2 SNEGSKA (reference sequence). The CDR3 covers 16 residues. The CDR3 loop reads CSARGTSGSSYNEQFF. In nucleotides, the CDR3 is TGCAGTGCTAGGGGCACTAGCGGGAGCTCCTACAATGAGCAGTTCTTC.

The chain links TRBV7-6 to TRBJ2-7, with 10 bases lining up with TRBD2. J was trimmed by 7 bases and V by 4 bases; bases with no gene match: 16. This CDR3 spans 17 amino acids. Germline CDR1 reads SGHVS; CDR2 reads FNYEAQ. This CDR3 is CASSSRSWLAGATEQYF. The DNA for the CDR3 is TGTGCCAGCAGCTCCCGCTCCTGGCTAGCGGGAGCAACTGAGCAGTACTTC.

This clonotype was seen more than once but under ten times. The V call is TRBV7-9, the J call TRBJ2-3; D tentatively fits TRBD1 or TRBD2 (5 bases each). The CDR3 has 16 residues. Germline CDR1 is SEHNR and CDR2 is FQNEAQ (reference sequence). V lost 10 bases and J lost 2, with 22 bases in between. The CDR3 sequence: CATKTETAEPTDTQYF. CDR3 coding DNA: TGTGCCACCAAAACTGAGACAGCGGAGCCCACAGATACGCAGTATTTT. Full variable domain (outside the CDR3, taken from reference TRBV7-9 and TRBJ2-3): DTGVSQNPRHKITKRGQNVTFRCDPISEHNRLYWYRQTLGQGPEFLTYFQNEAQLEKSRLLSDRFSAERPKGSFSTLEIQRTEQGDSAMYLCATKTETAEPTDTQYFGPGTRLTVL.

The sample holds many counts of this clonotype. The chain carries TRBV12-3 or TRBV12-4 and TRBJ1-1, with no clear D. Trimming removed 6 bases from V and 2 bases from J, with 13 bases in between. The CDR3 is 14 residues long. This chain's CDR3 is CASSLTTDNTEAFF. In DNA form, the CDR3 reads TGTGCCAGCAGCCTTACGACCGATAACACTGAAGCTTTCTTT.

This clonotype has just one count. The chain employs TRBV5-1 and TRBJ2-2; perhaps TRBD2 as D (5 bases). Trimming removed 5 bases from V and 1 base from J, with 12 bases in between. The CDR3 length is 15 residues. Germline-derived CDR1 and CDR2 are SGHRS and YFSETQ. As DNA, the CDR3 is TGCGCCAGCAGTGATCTAGGGAGGAACACCGGGGAGCTGTTTTTT. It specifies CASSDLGRNTGELFF. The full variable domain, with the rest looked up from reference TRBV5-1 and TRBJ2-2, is KAGVTQTPRYLIKTRGQQVTLSCSPISGHRSVSWYQQTPGQGLQFLFEYFSETQRNKGNFPGRFSGRQFSNSRSEMNVSTLELGDSALYLCASSDLGRNTGELFFGEGSRLTVL.

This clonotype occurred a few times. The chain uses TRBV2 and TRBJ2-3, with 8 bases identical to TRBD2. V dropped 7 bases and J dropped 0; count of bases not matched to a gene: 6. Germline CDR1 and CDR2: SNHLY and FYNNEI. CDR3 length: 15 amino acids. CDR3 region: CASKRESTSTDTQYF. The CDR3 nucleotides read TGTGCCAGCAAGCGGGAGAGCACTAGCACAGATACGCAGTATTTT. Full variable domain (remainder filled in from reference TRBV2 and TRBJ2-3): EPEVTQTPSHQVTQMGQEVILRCVPISNHLYFYWYRQILGQKVEFLVSFYNNEISEKSEIFDDQFSVERPDGSNFTLKIRSTKLEDSAMYFCASKRESTSTDTQYFGPGTRLTVL.

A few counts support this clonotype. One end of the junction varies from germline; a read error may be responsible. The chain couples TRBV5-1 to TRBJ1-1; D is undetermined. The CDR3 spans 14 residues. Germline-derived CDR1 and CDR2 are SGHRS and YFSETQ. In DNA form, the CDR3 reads TGCACCAGCAGGCCCATCGGGCCGAACACTGAAGCTTTCTTT. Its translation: CTSRPIGPNTEAFF.

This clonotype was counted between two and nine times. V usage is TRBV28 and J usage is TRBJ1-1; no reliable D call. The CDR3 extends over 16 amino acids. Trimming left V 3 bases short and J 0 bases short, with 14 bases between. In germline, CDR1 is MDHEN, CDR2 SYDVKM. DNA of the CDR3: TGTGCCAGCAGTTTGGACGACCTTGTCATGAACACTGAAGCTTTCTTT. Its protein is CASSLDDLVMNTEAFF.